These 5 T cell receptor beta chains came from one sample sequenced in a study of OX40 agonist ivuxolimab in advanced cancers. Sequencing used immunoSEQ multiplex PCR; TCRdb keeps in-frame clones, though not all of them. The table shows roughly 68,000 clones, with more than 85% occurring only once. Sequencing was performed on CD4+ or CD8+ T cells sorted from blood, taken in a trial of the OX40 agonist ivuxolimab. Receptors were obtained from an adult with an advanced solid tumor such as melanoma, head and neck, liver or kidney cancer.

The chain recombines TRBV7-2 with TRBJ1-1; D gene uncertain. Per the germline V gene, CDR1 is SGHTA and CDR2 is FQGNSA. The CDR3 is 15 amino acids. Trimming left V 0 bases short and J 2 bases short, with 10 bases between. CDR3 loop: CASSLAAQANTEAFF. The CDR3 nucleotides are TGTGCCAGCAGCTTAGCGGCTCAGGCCAACACTGAAGCTTTCTTT.

This chain connects TRBV11-3 to TRBJ2-1; D perhaps matches TRBD1 (5 bases). The CDR3 length is 14 residues. The V and J ends lost 1 base and 6 bases respectively, with 10 bases between them. Germline V gene sequence: CDR1 SGHNT, CDR2 YENEEA. Here the CDR3 reads CASSLGHQGNEQFF. CDR3 bases: TGTGCCAGCAGCTTAGGGCACCAGGGCAATGAGCAGTTCTTC.

CDR3 nucleotide sequence: TGTGCCAGTAGTATGGGGGGGAAAGAGACCCAGTACTTC. Protein: CASSMGGKETQYF. The chain is built from TRBV19 and TRBJ2-5; 7 positions match TRBD2. Per the germline V gene, CDR1 is LNHDA and CDR2 is SQIVND (reference sequence). The ends lost 3 bases at V and 3 bases at J; junction bases unmatched: 1. This CDR3 contains 13 residues.

CDR3 coding DNA: TGTGCCAGCAGTTACTCGCAGGGGGCCCACGAGCAGTACTTC. This sequence encodes CASSYSQGAHEQYF. The chain carries TRBV6-6 and TRBJ2-7; 8 bases are shared with TRBD1. Trimming removed 0 bases from V and 5 bases from J; junction bases left unmatched: 3. Germline assignment: CDR1 MNHNY and CDR2 SVGAGI (reference sequence). The length of the CDR3 is 14 residues.

About this clone: The germline gene is not matched at one end of the junction; a read error may be the cause. The chain employs TRBV27 and TRBJ2-7, with TRBD2 matching over 7 bases. CDR1 MNHEY and CDR2 SMNVEV come from the germline V gene (reference sequence). The CDR3 runs to 15 residues. The CDR3 DNA is TGTGCCAGCAGTTTAATATGGGAGGGAAGCTACGGGCAGTACTTC. The encoded protein is CASSLIWEGSYGQYF.